This is a list of T cell receptor beta chains from one sample in a study of T cell repertoires in cytomegalovirus infection. MiXCR, applied by TCRdb to the reads, yields one record per CDR3 protein. Found here are roughly 280,000 distinct CDR3 sequences, around 8.7% of them singletons; the top ten hold roughly 15%. Sequencing was carried out using PBMCs. Source of these receptors: a human donor in good health (CMV status not recorded). Some clones in this sample may be carry-over from other donors' samples. Both conserved end residues are part of each CDR3. The order of the fields is V gene, clone size, J gene, CDR3 protein. Only some rows state a clone size, as once, few, many or a class for expanded clones.

>TRBV12-3/TRBV12-4|many|TRBJ1-1
CASISAGWTEAFF
>TRBV20-1|.|TRBJ2-3
CSARVGTGDTQYF
>TRBV20-1|.|TRBJ2-5
CSATRGRVGETQYF
>TRBV7-2|many|TRBJ1-5
CASSQRGPGTGTSQPQHF
>TRBV4-1|many|TRBJ2-7
CASSQDQGYEQYF
>TRBV28|many|TRBJ1-1
CASSDPRGIMNTEAFF
>TRBV7-2|few|TRBJ1-2
CASSQATYGYTF
>TRBV19|many|TRBJ2-2
CASNNSQRGREDNTGELFF
>TRBV7-8|many|TRBJ2-1
CASSLRGPGTAYNEQFF
>TRBV7-6|many|TRBJ2-7
CASSFDRGSNEQYF
>TRBV25-1|few|TRBJ1-4
CASSTGQAAPEKLFF
>TRBV7-2|many|TRBJ1-1
CASSQTGLNTEAFF
>TRBV5-5|few|TRBJ2-7
CASSLDGEDYEQYF
>TRBV6-2/TRBV6-3|many|TRBJ2-2
CASSRILAGGHVGELFF
>TRBV4-1|few|TRBJ1-2
CASSPGDLLGYGYTF
>TRBV7-3|many|TRBJ2-1
CASSLRTSGVYNEQFF
>TRBV7-2|many|TRBJ2-4
CASSHSQGVVNIQYF
>TRBV19|.|TRBJ1-2
CASITGGGSNYGYTF
>TRBV7-8|many|TRBJ1-2
CASSLSPVGLEHYGYTF
>TRBV4-3|.|TRBJ2-1
CASSQGTSFLYDEQFF
>TRBV7-3|many|TRBJ2-3
CASSPDRLSTDTQYF
>TRBV5-1|.|TRBJ1-1
CASSTLTGPMNTEAFF
>TRBV7-8|many|TRBJ2-2
CASSKSRQSSGELFF
>TRBV6-5|many|TRBJ2-6
CASSYTNAGANVLTF
>TRBV12-3/TRBV12-4|.|TRBJ1-4
CASSSFHLRTADEKLFF
>TRBV29-1|.|TRBJ1-1
CSVRNAHRVNTEAFF
>TRBV7-2|many|TRBJ2-5
CASSFGQAETQYF
>TRBV12-3/TRBV12-4|few|TRBJ1-4
CASRPNRGSGEKLFF
>TRBV14|.|TRBJ2-2
CASSQARPGQSWAGELFF
>TRBV7-3|many|TRBJ2-2
CASSLTMAGELFF
>TRBV19|many|TRBJ2-4
CASSTENIQYF
>TRBV12-5|many|TRBJ2-1
CASGSGTVDEQFF
>TRBV11-2|.|TRBJ2-1
CASSLRAGINNEQFF
>TRBV6-2/TRBV6-3|many|TRBJ2-7
CASSYNRGWEQYF
>TRBV7-2|many|TRBJ2-5
CASSRLAGPQETQYF
>TRBV7-2|.|TRBJ1-1
CASSLLRDRATEAFF
>TRBV7-2|.|TRBJ1-5
CASSLGGAAQPQHF
>TRBV7-9|many|TRBJ2-5
CASSFQRGVETQYF
>TRBV7-8|many|TRBJ1-1
CASSFSTRNTEAFF
>TRBV6-1|many|TRBJ1-2
CASSETYGRGYTF
>TRBV28|many|TRBJ2-3
CASSLLAGGSTDTQYF
>TRBV6-2/TRBV6-3|.|TRBJ2-1
CASSYAQGGRNEQFF
>TRBV7-2|.|TRBJ1-2
CASSLARTDYGYTF
>TRBV20-1|few|TRBJ2-7
CSAGGQGAKEQYF
>TRBV28|many|TRBJ1-5
CASTKTSNQPQHF